This is a list of T cell receptor beta chains from one sample in a study of blood T cells in healthy people across ages. TCRdb ran MiXCR on the 5' RACE reads and lists one entry per CDR3 protein. The profile shows some 550,000 distinct CDR3 sequences, roughly 48% of them singletons. Input material: blood. The origin of the receptors is an elderly man in good health. Both conserved end residues are part of each CDR3. The order of the fields is J gene, V gene, D gene, clone size, CDR3 DNA, CDR3 protein. D genes are given only for firm matches. Not every row has a clone size; where given, it reads once, few, many or a size class.

TRBJ2-3	TRBV7-2	NA	NA	TGTGCCAGCAGCTCAAAGCTAGCCTTAGATACGCAGTATTTT	CASSSKLALDTQYF
TRBJ2-1	TRBV14	NA	NA	TGTGCCAGCAGCGAGAGACGAGGATATGGCAATGAGCAGTTCTTC	CASSERRGYGNEQFF
TRBJ1-4	TRBV6-6	NA	many	TGTGCCAGCAGGGCAGGGGCAACTAATGAAAAACTGTTTTTT	CASRAGATNEKLFF
TRBJ2-5	TRBV29-1	TRBD2	few	TGCAGCGTTGGGACGGTCGGGGGGGAGACCCAGTACTTC	CSVGTVGGETQYF
TRBJ2-7	TRBV5-1	NA	few	TGCGCCAGCAGCTCCACGACGGTCTCCTACGAGCAGTACTTC	CASSSTTVSYEQYF
TRBJ2-1	TRBV15	NA	NA	TGTGCCACCAGCACCCGGGACCCTTGGTCGAATGAGCAGTTCTTC	CATSTRDPWSNEQFF
TRBJ2-1	TRBV14	NA	NA	TGTGCCAGCAGCCCCTTGCTCGGGATCAGCTCCTACAATGAGCAGTTCTTC	CASSPLLGISSYNEQFF
TRBJ2-3	TRBV20-1	NA	once	TGCAGTGCTAGAGCTAGGGGAGGCCCCACAGATACGCAGTATTTT	CSARARGGPTDTQYF
TRBJ2-3	TRBV7-3	TRBD2	NA	TGTGCCAGCAGCCCAACTAGCGCCAACACAGATACGCAGTATTTT	CASSPTSANTDTQYF
TRBJ2-4	TRBV18	TRBD1	NA	TGTGCCAGCTCTCGTACAGGGGGCGCGGAAAACATTCAGTACTTC	CASSRTGGAENIQYF
TRBJ1-2	TRBV3-1	NA	once	TGTGCCAGCAGCCTAACACAGGGATCGGCGAACTATGGCTACACCTTC	CASSLTQGSANYGYTF
TRBJ2-4	TRBV4-2	TRBD2	NA	TGTGCCAGCAGCCAAGACCTATCGGGCGGGAGGGCCTCAGTAACCAAAAACATTCAGTACTTC	CASSQDLSGGRASVTKNIQYF
TRBJ1-2	TRBV6-1	NA	NA	TGTGCCAGCACCCCAGGGCCACCTTATGGCTACACCTTC	CASTPGPPYGYTF
TRBJ2-5	TRBV3-1	NA	NA	TGTGCCAGCAGCCAAGCCCGATCACGCCCTACAGCGGGTCAAGAGACCCAGTACTTC	CASSQARSRPTAGQETQYF
TRBJ2-1	TRBV6-2/TRBV6-3	TRBD1	NA	TGTGCCAGCAGTTACTCGAGGGACAGGGGCGGGTACAATGAGCAGTTCTTC	CASSYSRDRGGYNEQFF
TRBJ2-1	TRBV7-3	NA	few	TGTGCCAGCAGCTGGGCAGGGATTGGCAATGAGCAGTTCTTC	CASSWAGIGNEQFF
TRBJ2-7	TRBV4-3	TRBD2	many	TGCGCCAGCAGCCATCGGACTAGCGGGATTTCCTACGAGCAGTACTTC	CASSHRTSGISYEQYF
TRBJ1-2	TRBV10-3	NA	NA	TGTGCCATCAGTACAGGGATGGAGGGATATGGCTACACCTTC	CAISTGMEGYGYTF
TRBJ1-1	TRBV20-1	TRBD1	NA	TGCAGTGCTAGAGATGACAGGGAGTACGCTGAAGCTTTCTTT	CSARDDREYAEAFF
TRBJ1-2	TRBV19	NA	NA	TGTGCCAGTAGTATTAACCGGGTTATATCAAACTATGGCTACACCTTC	CASSINRVISNYGYTF
TRBJ2-5	TRBV6-2/TRBV6-3	NA	NA	TGTGCCAGCAGCCCAGGGAGGCGGTACCAAGAGACCCAGTACTTC	CASSPGRRYQETQYF
TRBJ1-2	TRBV10-3	NA	few	TGTGCCATCAGTGAGGCCACAGGGAATGGCTACACCTTC	CAISEATGNGYTF
TRBJ2-5	TRBV27	TRBD1	NA	TGTGCCAGCAGCTTCGGACAGGGGCTGGGAGAGACCCAGTACTTC	CASSFGQGLGETQYF
TRBJ2-3	TRBV29-1	NA	few	TGCAGCGTTCTCACAGATACGCAGTATTTT	CSVLTDTQYF
TRBJ1-2	TRBV5-1	NA	few	TGCGCCAGCAGCTTAGGGGGAGGCCATGGCTACACCTTC	CASSLGGGHGYTF
TRBJ2-5	TRBV2	NA	NA	TGTGCCAGCAGTGAAACGGGGCCAGCGTGGGGGTCCCAAGAGACCCAGTACTTC	CASSETGPAWGSQETQYF
TRBJ1-6	TRBV7-2	NA	NA	TGTGCCAGCAGCTTAGAGGGCCTTCCTAATTCACCCCTCCACTTT	CASSLEGLPNSPLHF
TRBJ1-2	TRBV7-8	NA	NA	TGTGCCAGCAGCACGAAGAGACAGCCAAACTATGGCTACACCTTC	CASSTKRQPNYGYTF
TRBJ2-1	TRBV11-3	NA	few	TGTGCCAGCAGCCTCGGGACCAATGAGCAGTTCTTC	CASSLGTNEQFF
TRBJ2-7	TRBV2	TRBD2	NA	TGTGCCAGCACCACTCAGCGGGGGGGGGTTAATGAGCAGTACTTC	CASTTQRGGVNEQYF
TRBJ2-4	TRBV7-2	NA	few	TGTGCCAGCAGCTTAGGGGCTGACCCGAACATTCAGTACTTC	CASSLGADPNIQYF
TRBJ2-3	TRBV5-1	TRBD1	NA	TGCGCCGGCAGCTTTGGGACAGGGGTTCCAGATACGCAGTATTTT	CAGSFGTGVPDTQYF
TRBJ2-7	TRBV28	NA	NA	TGTGCCAGCAGTTTATCAGGGTACCACGAGCAGTACTTC	CASSLSGYHEQYF
TRBJ2-3	TRBV20-1	TRBD2	NA	TGCAGTGCCCAATTACTAGCGGGGGCAGCGGATACGCAGTATTTT	CSAQLLAGAADTQYF
TRBJ2-5	TRBV4-3	NA	NA	TGCGCCACCTCGGACAGCAACCAAGAGACCCAGTACTTC	CATSDSNQETQYF